Detailed here is one T cell receptor beta chain. There is no known antigen for this receptor. Per-nucleotide qualities are absent, and no much larger clonotype sits a single base away. This entry comes from a study of blood T cell repertoires in COVID-19 (dated by TCRdb to between 2020 and 2021). In terms of the full investigation: Collaborator samples came from the United States, Italy and Spain and covered acute and convalescent phases of COVID-19. The material from the prospective study consisted of cDNA or gDNA derived from T cells, B-cell-depleted T cells, or PBMCs. Where available, HLA class I and class II types were obtained from metadata supplied by the sample provider rather than from assay-based typing. Sample metadata almost always included a de-identified subject ID, COVID-19 status, age in years and sex. The samples were drawn from two sources: the first 160 participants of the ongoing ImmuneRACE study, and 950 to 1,500 subjects contributed by 6 global collaborators. The repertoires were released in a freely available public database meant as a resource for research on the immune response to SARS-CoV-2. The dataset comprised deeply sampled blood TCRbeta repertoires from subjects exposed to, actively infected with, or recovered from COVID-19.

The immunoSEQ Assay, a bias-controlled multiplex PCR, was used to amplify TCRbeta CDR3 regions from genomic DNA. Under the source paper's analysis protocol: Nucleated cell counts per sample were estimated from amplification of reference gene primers within the assay. To quantify the absolute abundance of each unique TCRbeta CDR3 rearrangement, sequence reads were collapsed and filtered. For each sample, productive Simpson clonality was calculated as the square root of Simpson's diversity index over productive rearrangements. TCRdb obtained this table from immuneACCESS and retained in-frame rearrangements with V and J assigned. These tables miss some clones; where compared with another copy, unresolved V genes account for less than half of the shortfall, and the remainder is unexplained. The V and J calls and clone size were taken over from that table, and D and trimming were inferred from the DNA. The sample data list 100,000 to 150,000 clones, and 55% to 75% of these were observed just once. Around 0.9% of the sample comes from the top ten.

The collaborating institutions used their own protocols to collect whole blood in K2EDTA tubes. Collaborator samples were shipped for TCRbeta analysis as frozen whole blood, isolated PBMCs, or DNA extracted from either sample type. The research as a whole found: How much clinical and demographic metadata was included differed by source and by participant, and the metadata was provided uncurated.

Trimming removed 3 bases from V and 3 bases from J, leaving 9 bases between the germline ends. Via the germline V gene (reference sequence), CDR1 is LGHDT and CDR2 YNNKEL. Including cysteine and phenylalanine, the CDR3 has 14 amino acids. CDR3 DNA only is kept here, 42 bases in frame from base 1. The specimen sequenced was peripheral blood. The rearrangement combines TRBV3-1 (or the pseudogene TRBV3-2) with TRBJ2-1; the D gene lacks a confident call. This TCR came from a human donor with acute or convalescent COVID-19. The donor label of this sample is uncertain. The sequenced DNA: TGTGCCAGCAGCCACAGCAGCGACTACAATGAGCAGTTCTTC. Its protein reads: CASSHSSDYNEQFF.